These 7 T cell receptor beta chains were all obtained from the same sample, sequenced in a study of cytomegalovirus exposure and HLA in healthy donors. 13 Jbeta primers and 60 Vbeta primers were used for the PCR. Data came from immunoSEQ multiplex PCR; TCRdb stores just in-frame clones and leaves some out. The table shows roughly 150,000 clones, with around four fifths occurring only once. Sequenced sample: PBMCs. The source is a woman in her late teens or twenties in good health and CMV-seronegative.

In nucleotides, the CDR3 is TGTGCCAGCTCGCCTCCGGGGGGAGGGAGCGAAAAACTGTTTTTT. Translating it yields CASSPPGGGSEKLFF. The gene calls are TRBV18 and TRBJ1-4; D possibly corresponds to TRBD1 (5 bases). The CDR3 loop spans 15 amino acids. The V gene lost 6 bases and the J gene lost 8 bases, with 19 bases spanning the gap. The germline CDR1 and CDR2 sequences are KGHSH and LQKENI.

J is TRBJ1-1 and V is TRBV20-1; D may be TRBD1 (6 bases). The CDR3 runs to 10 residues. The germline CDR1 and CDR2 sequences are DFQATT and SNEGSKA (reference sequence). The chain's CDR3 is CKRGGTEAFF. The CDR3 region has the DNA TGCAAAAGGGGGGGCACTGAAGCTTTCTTT.

This clone was counted a few times. Sequence at one end of the junction differs from germline and may be a read error. The V and J genes are TRBV25-1 and TRBJ1-1; the match to TRBD1 covers 7 bases. This CDR3 region has 15 residues. The V gene's germline CDR1 is MGHDK and CDR2 SYGVNS. Written as DNA, the CDR3 is TGTGCCAGCAGTGATCGACAGGGTAGAAACAATGAAGCTTTCTTT. Translated: CASSDRQGRNNEAFF.

The chain is built from TRBV6-5 and TRBJ1-1; 8 bases match TRBD1. Germline CDR1 and CDR2: MNHEY and SVGAGI. The trim removed 4 bases at V and 1 base at J, leaving 8 bases unmatched. This CDR3 has 16 amino acids. The CDR3 DNA follows: TGTGCCAGCAGTTCTATAACAGGGGGATGGAACACTGAAGCTTTCTTT. It specifies CASSSITGGWNTEAFF.

The chain uses TRBV6-1 and TRBJ1-2; 10 bases line up with TRBD1. The CDR3 has 15 residues. Trimming removed 4 bases from V and 3 bases from J; junction bases left unmatched: 5. From germline, CDR1 is MNHNS and CDR2 SASEGT. DNA for the CDR3: TGTGCCAGCAGTGCTAGGACAGGGGGGGACTATGGCTACACCTTC. This codes for CASSARTGGDYGYTF.

This clone was observed a few times. The chain combines TRBV11-2 with TRBJ1-1; TRBD1 is a possible D gene (6 bases). Trimming stripped 1 base from V and 5 bases from J, with 11 bases between. CDR1 is SGHAT, CDR2 FQNNGV, per germline. The CDR3 sequence is 14 residues long. Here the CDR3 reads CASSLAFTGTEAFF. CDR3 nucleotide sequence: TGTGCCAGCAGCTTAGCGTTTACAGGGACTGAAGCTTTCTTT.

This chain joins TRBV4-2 and TRBJ2-5, with a tentative D call TRBD1 (5 bases). Germline-derived CDR1 and CDR2 are LGHNA and YNFKEQ. This CDR3 has 15 amino acids. V dropped 0 bases and J dropped 1 base, with 9 bases sitting between them. The CDR3 protein is CASSQEWGSQETQYF. For the CDR3, the DNA is TGTGCCAGCAGCCAAGAGTGGGGCAGCCAAGAGACCCAGTACTTC.